This T cell receptor beta chain is drawn from a study of OX40 agonist ivuxolimab in advanced cancers. Study information: Every patient in dose escalation had hepatocellular carcinoma, melanoma, renal cell or head and neck cancer. Cohort: 82.7% men, mean age about 60, aged roughly 23 to 79.

Profiled with immunoSEQ multiplex PCR; TCRdb holds only in-frame clones, not every one. The sample yields about 52,000 clones, 75% to 90% seen once. Material: CD4+ or CD8+ T cells sorted from blood, obtained in a trial of the OX40 agonist ivuxolimab. This clonotype originated in an adult with an advanced solid tumor such as melanoma, head and neck, liver or kidney cancer.

The CDR3 DNA reads TGTGCCAGCCCCGGGGGGAGCTCCTACGAGCAGTACTTC. Its translation is CASPGGSSYEQYF. The gene calls are TRBV6-1 and TRBJ2-7; 7 nucleotides align to TRBD2. J gave up 0 bases and V 8 bases, and 4 bases lay outside the gene matches. The CDR3 has 13 residues. Germline CDR1 MNHNS, CDR2 SASEGT.